The text below deals with one TCR beta chain. Its target is unknown. The data were obtained in a study of cytomegalovirus exposure and HLA in healthy donors. Study observations and caveats: Near-uniform donor sequencing depth was presumed by presence/absence analyses. TCR beta sequences reportedly predicted the HLA-A and HLA-B alleles of most subjects accurately. The likely explanation for a cluster of highly shared sequence variants was sequencing artifact. In vitro confirmation showed three CMV-associated chains to be CMV antigen specific.

Primers included in the PCR were 60 Vbeta and 13 Jbeta primers. The data were produced by immunoSEQ multiplex PCR, yet TCRdb's version contains in-frame clones alone and is incomplete. Seen here are fewer than 200,000 clones, about 80% observed once, and the top ten hold about 0.93%. The receptor's source is a woman aged 45-65 years in good health and CMV-seropositive. Specimen: PBMCs.

CDR3 loop: CAWSGEGFSEAFF. As DNA, the CDR3 is TGTGCCTGGAGTGGCGAGGGCTTTAGTGAAGCTTTCTTT. This chain joins TRBV30 and TRBJ1-1; no clear D gene. V was trimmed by 1 base and J by 7 bases, leaving 13 bases between them. The CDR3 is 13 residues long. Germline lookup yields CDR1 GTSNPN and CDR2 SVGIG (reference sequence). Full variable domain (remainder filled in from reference TRBV30 and TRBJ1-1): SQTIHQWPATLVQPVGSPLSLECTVEGTSNPNLYWYRQAAGRGLQLLFYSVGIGQISSEVPQNLSASRPQDRQFILSSKKLLLSDSGFYLCAWSGEGFSEAFFGQGTRLTVV.